These 27 T cell receptor beta chains were all obtained from the same sample, sequenced in a study of CD8 T cells in Susac syndrome. Reverse transcription of 0.5 to 1 ug RNA was performed with random hexamers. TCRdb processed the immunoSEQ multiplex PCR reads anew with MiXCR; each CDR3 protein has one entry. The sample shows about 180,000 distinct CDR3 sequences, roughly 94% of them seen only once. Sequencing was done on a sample of CD4+ T cells from PBMCs. These receptors were obtained from a human donor with Susac syndrome.

This clonotype showed up just once. The V call is TRBV30, the J call TRBJ1-5, with D uncertain. The V and J ends lost 2 bases and 1 base respectively, with 24 bases between them. The CDR3 consists of 19 residues. Germline V CDR1 and CDR2: GTSNPN, SVGIG (reference sequence). The CDR3 region is CAWSRGLDGNFLSNQPQHF. CDR3 in DNA: TGTGCCTGGAGTCGCGGTTTGGACGGGAACTTCCTAAGCAATCAGCCCCAGCATTTT.

This chain joins TRBV2 and TRBJ2-5; 7 nucleotides agree with TRBD1. Germline V gene data show CDR1 as SNHLY and CDR2 as FYNNEI. V gave up 8 bases and J gave up 5 bases; unmatched junction bases: 5. There are 12 residues in the CDR3. CDR3 sequence reads: CASAKGGETQYF. The CDR3 DNA reads TGTGCCAGCGCCAAAGGGGGCGAGACCCAGTACTTC.

The CDR3 spells CASSLEQGNIQYF. CDR3 bases: TGTGCCAGCAGCTTGGAACAGGGAAACATTCAGTACTTC. V usage is TRBV5-4 and J usage is TRBJ2-4; D is possibly TRBD1 (6 bases). Trimming took 0 bases from V and 6 from J, leaving 7 bases between them. The CDR3 is made up of 13 amino acids. Germline CDR1 and CDR2: SGHNT and YYREEE (reference sequence).

J is TRBJ2-5 and V is TRBV5-6; 7 bases are shared with TRBD1. The CDR3 is 14 residues long. Germline CDR1 reads SGHDT; CDR2 reads YYEEEE. Unmatched junction bases numbered 3, after V lost 0 bases and J lost 4 bases. The chain's CDR3 is CASSLVSGGETQYF. CDR3 DNA: TGTGCCAGCAGCTTGGTCTCAGGGGGAGAGACCCAGTACTTC.

DNA of the CDR3: TGTGCCAGCAGCCTGGGACTAGCGGGACGAGATACGCAGTATTTT. Translation: CASSLGLAGRDTQYF. V is TRBV7-2 and J is TRBJ2-3; 13 nucleotides match TRBD2. The length of the CDR3 is 15 residues. The germline CDR1 and CDR2 sequences are SGHTA and FQGNSA. J gave up 5 bases and V 5 bases, and 4 bases lay outside the gene matches. Full variable domain (remainder filled in from reference TRBV7-2 and TRBJ2-3): GAGVSQSPSNKVTEKGKDVELRCDPISGHTALYWYRQSLGQGLEFLIYFQGNSAPDKSGLPSDRFSAERTGGSVSTLTIQRTQQEDSAVYLCASSLGLAGRDTQYFGPGTRLTVL.

This sequence joins TRBV20-1 and TRBJ2-3, with 7 bases identical to TRBD2. There are 14 residues in the CDR3. CDR1 DFQATT and CDR2 SNEGSKA come from the germline V gene (reference sequence). V shed 5 bases, J shed 6 bases, and the junction held 11 bases outside the gene matches. The CDR3 bases are TGCAGTGCTCAATGGGCGGGAGTAACGGATACGCAGTATTTT. Translated: CSAQWAGVTDTQYF.

V is TRBV24-1 and J is TRBJ2-1; 13 nucleotides line up with TRBD2. The CDR3 is made up of 16 amino acids. Germline CDR1 is KGHDR and CDR2 is SFDVKD. The V gene end was trimmed by 2 bases and the J gene end by 4 bases; junction bases not matched to a gene: 1. The CDR3 nucleotides are TGTGCCACCAGTGATTGGGGACTAGCGGGATACAATGAGCAGTTCTTC. Protein sequence: CATSDWGLAGYNEQFF.

The gene calls are TRBV10-3 and TRBJ2-3; the D gene could be TRBD1 or TRBD2 (5 bases each). This CDR3 has 14 residues. With 6 bases removed from V and 2 bases from J, the gap between germline ends came to 12 bases. CDR1 and CDR2 (germline): ENHRY, SYGVKD. In DNA form, the CDR3 reads TGTGCCATCAGAGCCGGGGACGCCACAGATACGCAGTATTTT. Amino acids: CAIRAGDATDTQYF.

This clonotype has just one count. CDR3 region: CASSQDHNTGELFF. In DNA, the CDR3 is TGTGCCAGCAGCCAAGATCATAACACCGGGGAGCTGTTTTTT. The chain carries TRBV4-2 and TRBJ2-2, with D unresolved. The V end was cut by 0 bases, the J end by 2 bases, with 4 bases between. This CDR3 contains 14 residues. Per germline, CDR1 LGHNA and CDR2 YNFKEQ.

Concerning this clonotype: The junction shows a germline mismatch at one end, possibly a read error. The chain links TRBV6-1 to TRBJ2-5; no clear D. This CDR3 contains 10 residues. Germline V lookup: CDR1 MNHNS, CDR2 SASEGT. The DNA for the CDR3 is TGTGCCAGCAGGGAAGAGACCCAGTACTTC. As protein: CASREETQYF.

The V and J genes are TRBV12-3 or TRBV12-4 and TRBJ2-7; 7 bases map to TRBD2. This CDR3 comprises 16 residues. Trimming at V came to 3 bases and at J to 3 bases, leaving 11 bases not matched to a gene. The CDR3, as DNA: TGTGCCAGCAGTTTTGGCGGCGGGAGTTCTGTCTACGAGCAGTACTTC. Translation: CASSFGGGSSVYEQYF.

This chain joins TRBV9 and TRBJ2-7, with D perhaps TRBD2 (6 bases). The CDR3 sequence is 15 residues long. Trimming took 4 bases from V and 0 from J, leaving 14 bases between them. The V gene's germline CDR1 is SGDLS and CDR2 YYNGEE. CDR3 region: CASSSSVSSSYEQYF. The CDR3 nucleotides read TGTGCCAGCAGCTCTAGCGTTTCTAGCTCCTACGAGCAGTACTTC.

This chain joins TRBV15 and TRBJ2-7, with D unresolved. Germline V gives CDR1 LNHNV, CDR2 YYDKDF (reference sequence). Between the trimmed V and J ends, which lost 0 bases and 3 bases, there was a span of 9 bases. The CDR3 spans 14 residues. CDR3 sequence reads: CATSRDMGFYEQYF. CDR3 nucleotides: TGTGCCACCAGCAGAGATATGGGGTTCTACGAGCAGTACTTC.

The chain uses TRBV6-5 and TRBJ2-1, with D unresolved. V lost 0 bases and J 5 bases, leaving 5 bases between the germline ends. This CDR3 has 13 residues. From germline, CDR1 is MNHEY and CDR2 SVGAGI. The CDR3 DNA follows: TGTGCCAGCAGTTACTCCCAGAACAATGAGCAGTTCTTC. Translated: CASSYSQNNEQFF.

This rearrangement joins TRBV15 to TRBJ2-5; D is possibly TRBD2 (6 bases). The germline gives CDR1 LNHNV, CDR2 YYDKDF (reference sequence). Trimming removed 1 base from V and 4 bases from J, with 19 bases in between. The CDR3 sequence is 17 residues long. CDR3 DNA: TGTGCCACCAGCAGAGGCAACTCGGGGGATAGAGGAGAGACCCAGTACTTC. It translates to CATSRGNSGDRGETQYF. The full variable domain, in which reference TRBV15 and TRBJ2-5 provide the parts outside the CDR3, is DAMVIQNPRYQVTQFGKPVTLSCSQTLNHNVMYWYQQKSSQAPKLLFHYYDKDFNNEADTPDNFQSRRPNTSFCFLDIRSPGLGDTAMYLCATSRGNSGDRGETQYFGPGTRLLVL.

The chain employs TRBV11-3 and TRBJ2-1; 9 bases are shared with TRBD1. Germline V gene sequence: CDR1 SGHNT, CDR2 YENEEA. Losses at the gene ends were 1 base for V and 5 bases for J; bases not matched to a gene: 3. This CDR3 spans 15 amino acids. CDR3 DNA sequence: TGTGCCAGCAGCTTAGGACAGGGGGAAGACAATGAGCAGTTCTTC. Translated: CASSLGQGEDNEQFF.

This chain uses TRBV28 with TRBJ2-5, with TRBD2 matching 12 bases. In germline, CDR1 is MDHEN, CDR2 SYDVKM. The CDR3 has 17 amino acids. V trimming: 4 bases; J trimming: 3 bases; junction bases outside the gene matches: 9. For the CDR3, the DNA is TGTGCCAGCAGTTCGCTAGCGGGAGGGCCCTGCGAAGAGACCCAGTACTTC. The encoded protein is CASSSLAGGPCEETQYF.

This rearrangement joins TRBV6-6 to TRBJ2-1, with D possibly TRBD1 on 6 matching bases. This CDR3 contains 13 residues. The V gene's germline CDR1 is MNHNY and CDR2 SVGAGI (reference sequence). Trimming pared 10 bases from V and 6 bases from J, leaving 16 bases between. CDR3 DNA sequence: TGTGCCACTAATCCCACAGGGTTCAATGAGCAGTTCTTC. It encodes CATNPTGFNEQFF.

The CDR3 nucleotides are TGCAGTGCTGCCGGGACAGGGTTTGAACAGCCCCAGCATTTT. Protein product: CSAAGTGFEQPQHF. The genes are TRBV20-1 and TRBJ1-5; 9 bases line up with TRBD1. Germline CDR1 is DFQATT and CDR2 is SNEGSKA (reference sequence). J lost 7 bases, V lost 5 bases, and 9 bases had no gene match. The length of the CDR3 is 14 residues.

V gene TRBV20-1 combines with J gene TRBJ1-1; D not resolved. Germline loops: CDR1 DFQATT, CDR2 SNEGSKA (reference sequence). The length of the CDR3 is 12 residues. The CDR3 nucleotides are TGCAGCCCTTGGGTTTTGAACACTGAAGCTTTCTTT. It translates to CSPWVLNTEAFF.

The chain recombines TRBV12-3 or TRBV12-4 with TRBJ2-2, with a weak D call TRBD1 (5 bases). V was shortened by 6 bases and J by 0 bases, with 11 bases between the two germline ends. The CDR3 length is 15 residues. The CDR3 DNA follows: TGTGCCAGCAGCTTGCTGACAGCGAACACCGGGGAGCTGTTTTTT. Translating it yields CASSLLTANTGELFF.

This chain uses TRBV3-1 with TRBJ1-1; D possibly corresponds to TRBD1 (5 bases). Germline V CDR1 and CDR2: LGHDT, YNNKEL (reference sequence). There are 18 residues in the CDR3. V was pared by 0 bases and J by 4 bases, with 21 bases between. The CDR3: CASSQDYLLDRRSTEAFF. The CDR3 nucleotides are TGTGCCAGCAGCCAAGATTATCTCCTCGACAGACGGTCCACTGAAGCTTTCTTT.

J is TRBJ2-1 and V is TRBV12-3 or TRBV12-4; 7 bases fit TRBD1. The CDR3 has 16 residues. V lost 4 bases and J lost 0; bases outside the gene matches: 6. The CDR3 nucleotides read TGTGCCAGCAGTTCAGGGGGACGTCGCTCCTACAATGAGCAGTTCTTC. Residues: CASSSGGRRSYNEQFF.

This clonotype has just one count. V is TRBV10-3 and J is TRBJ2-3; 9 positions agree with TRBD2. Trimming cost V 6 bases and J 2 bases; bases outside gene matches: 3. Germline CDR1 is ENHRY and CDR2 is SYGVKD. CDR3 length equals 14 residues. This chain's CDR3 is CAIRVAGVTDTQYF. The CDR3 coding sequence is TGTGCCATCAGAGTAGCGGGAGTCACAGATACGCAGTATTTT.

This chain uses TRBV3-1 with TRBJ2-4, with TRBD1 matching over 8 bases. Germline V gives CDR1 LGHDT, CDR2 YNNKEL (reference sequence). CDR3 length equals 13 residues. The junction had 2 bases not matched to a gene; V was cut back by 5 bases and J by 5 bases. As DNA, the CDR3 is TGTGCCAGCAGCGACAGGGGACAAAACATTCAGTACTTC. Its protein product is CASSDRGQNIQYF.

The chain is built from TRBV20-1 and TRBJ2-7; no definite D call. V shed 4 bases and J shed 2 bases, with 12 bases lying between them. The V gene's germline CDR1 is DFQATT and CDR2 SNEGSKA (reference sequence). The CDR3 is made up of 13 amino acids. The CDR3 is CSAMIPATYEQYF. Here the CDR3 DNA reads TGCAGTGCTATGATCCCGGCTACCTACGAGCAGTACTTC.

The rearrangement joins TRBV5-1 to TRBJ1-4, with 7 bases fitting TRBD1. CDR3 length: 16 amino acids. Germline V gives CDR1 SGHRS, CDR2 YFSETQ. The V and J ends lost 1 base and 6 bases, in that order; junction bases with no gene match: 9. The CDR3 DNA is TGCGCCAGCAGCTTGAGTCCAGGACAGGAGGATGAAAAACTGTTTTTT. As protein: CASSLSPGQEDEKLFF. Full variable domain (rest looked up from reference TRBV5-1 and TRBJ1-4): KAGVTQTPRYLIKTRGQQVTLSCSPISGHRSVSWYQQTPGQGLQFLFEYFSETQRNKGNFPGRFSGRQFSNSRSEMNVSTLELGDSALYLCASSLSPGQEDEKLFFGSGTQLSVL.